The next 23 T cell receptor beta chains were all read from a single sample in a study of cytomegalovirus exposure and HLA in healthy donors. Primers included in the PCR were 60 Vbeta and 13 Jbeta primers. Method: immunoSEQ multiplex PCR; TCRdb's copy keeps in-frame clones and lacks some. The top ten hold around 5% of the sample, which has around 150,000 clones, 80% seen once. The sample consisted of PBMCs. Source of these receptors: a man aged 25-40 years in good health.

A note on this clone: A junction boundary mismatches the germline segment, possibly from a read error. V and J are TRBV7-7 and TRBJ1-4; no clear D. The CDR3 is made up of 14 amino acids. CDR1 is SSHAT and CDR2 is FNYEAQ in the germline V gene (reference sequence). DNA for the CDR3: TGTGCTAGCAGCTTAGGTCGCGGTCGGGAAAAACTGTTTTTT. This sequence encodes CASSLGRGREKLFF.

This sequence joins TRBV7-8 and TRBJ1-2; TRBD1 matches 7 bases. The CDR3 is 14 amino acids. Trimming removed 3 bases from V and 6 bases from J; junction bases left unmatched: 7. From germline, CDR1 is SGHVS and CDR2 FQNEAQ. The CDR3 nucleotides are TGTGCCAGCAGCTTCCCCCAGGGGGTGAATGGCTACACCTTC. Translated, it gives CASSFPQGVNGYTF.

For this clone: Other nucleotide sequences in the sample specify the same CDR3. The chain links TRBV6-1 to TRBJ2-5, with 7 bases fitting TRBD2. The CDR3 consists of 17 residues. The germline V gene encodes CDR1 MNHNS and CDR2 SASEGT. J was trimmed by 2 bases and V by 1 base; bases with no gene match: 10. The CDR3 region has the DNA TGTGCCAGCAGTGAAGGCGGACTAGTGGGGACGCAAGAGACCCAGTACTTC. As protein: CASSEGGLVGTQETQYF.

V gene TRBV7-3 combines with J gene TRBJ2-2; the match to TRBD2 covers 8 bases. The CDR3 loop spans 15 amino acids. The germline V gene has CDR1 SGHTA and CDR2 FQGTGA. The junction had 4 bases not matched to a gene; V was cut back by 5 bases and J by 2 bases. Here the CDR3 reads CASSVTSGNTGELFF. In DNA, the CDR3 is TGTGCCAGCAGCGTCACTAGCGGAAACACCGGGGAGCTGTTTTTT.

This clone occurred once. In the same sample, other DNA sequences code for this CDR3. This chain joins TRBV5-4 and TRBJ1-4; TRBD1 matches 8 bases. Germline loops: CDR1 SGHNT, CDR2 YYREEE (reference sequence). The J segment lost 7 bases and the V segment lost 1 base, leaving 3 bases of the junction unmatched. CDR3 length: 14 amino acids. The CDR3 region is CASSLQGAVEKLFF. In DNA form, the CDR3 reads TGTGCCAGCAGCTTGCAGGGGGCGGTTGAAAAACTGTTTTTT.

This sequence joins TRBV5-1 and TRBJ2-2; 10 bases are shared with TRBD2. CDR1 SGHRS and CDR2 YFSETQ come from the germline V gene. V shed 5 bases and J 6 bases; nucleotides not matched to a gene: 10. There are 16 residues in the CDR3. The CDR3 reads CASSEMSSGSPGELFF. CDR3 DNA: TGCGCCAGCAGTGAAATGTCTAGCGGGAGCCCCGGGGAGCTGTTTTTT.

V is TRBV28 and J is TRBJ2-7, with a possible D match to TRBD2 (7 bases). V was pared by 3 bases and J by 4 bases, with 10 bases between. The CDR3 consists of 13 residues. Per the germline V gene, CDR1 is MDHEN and CDR2 is SYDVKM. The CDR3 reads CASSLGGRYEQYF. CDR3 in DNA: TGTGCCAGCAGTTTGGGGGGGCGGTACGAGCAGTACTTC.

The chain joins TRBV10-3 to TRBJ2-7, with 9 bases lining up with TRBD1. Germline V gene sequence: CDR1 ENHRY, CDR2 SYGVKD. V lost 3 bases, J lost 2 bases, and 2 bases stayed unmatched. The CDR3 loop spans 14 amino acids. In DNA, the CDR3 is TGTGCCATCAGTGAAGGGACAGGGACCTACGAGCAGTACTTC. It translates to CAISEGTGTYEQYF.

The chain has TRBV5-1 and TRBJ2-1; perhaps TRBD2 as D (5 bases). V was clipped by 4 bases and J by 10 bases, with 18 bases between them. From germline, CDR1 is SGHRS and CDR2 YFSETQ. This CDR3 spans 14 amino acids. For the CDR3, the DNA is TGCGCCAGCAGCGAAGGACTGGAATTAGGAGAGCAGTTCTTC. This encodes CASSEGLELGEQFF.

The J gene is TRBJ2-6, the V gene TRBV19, with unresolved D. Germline-derived CDR1 and CDR2 are LNHDA and SQIVND (reference sequence). V was cut by 8 bases and J by 0 bases, with 14 bases left in between. This CDR3 has 16 residues. In nucleotides, the CDR3 is TGTGCCAGTGCCCCTGAGAAAAGCTCTGGGGCCAACGTCCTGACTTTC. It codes for CASAPEKSSGANVLTF.

This chain links TRBV14 with TRBJ2-5, with D uncertain. The CDR3 length is 12 residues. The germline V gene has CDR1 SGHDN and CDR2 FVKESK. V shed 3 bases and J shed 3 bases, with 5 bases lying between them. CDR3 sequence reads: CASSHTKETQYF. DNA of the CDR3: TGTGCCAGCAGCCACACTAAAGAGACCCAGTACTTC.

This sequence joins TRBV28 and TRBJ2-7, with D tentatively TRBD2 (5 bases). V gave up 6 bases and J gave up 7 bases, with 19 bases separating them. The germline V gene has CDR1 MDHEN and CDR2 SYDVKM. The CDR3 spans 14 residues. CDR3 nucleotide sequence: TGTGCCAGCAGCTTAACTAGTTTACGAGGGGAGCAGTACTTC. Translated, it gives CASSLTSLRGEQYF. Supplemented by reference TRBV28 and TRBJ2-7, the full variable domain reads DVKVTQSSRYLVKRTGEKVFLECVQDMDHENMFWYRQDPGLGLRLIYFSYDVKMKEKGDIPEGYSVSREKKERFSLILESASTNQTSMYLCASSLTSLRGEQYFGPGTRLTVT.

The V call is TRBV5-8, the J call TRBJ2-3; maybe TRBD1 (5 bases). This CDR3 is built from 16 residues. The germline V gene encodes CDR1 SGHTS and CDR2 YDEGEE. The germline V and J ends were trimmed by 0 bases and 0 bases, with 11 bases remaining between them. CDR3 in DNA: TGTGCCAGCAGCTTGGGACAGCTGACTAGCACAGATACGCAGTATTTT. Encoded protein: CASSLGQLTSTDTQYF. Full variable domain (rest looked up from reference TRBV5-8 and TRBJ2-3): EAGVTQSPTHLIKTRGQQATLRCSPISGHTSVYWYQQALGLGLQFLLWYDEGEERNRGNFPPRFSGRQFPNYSSELNVNALELEDSALYLCASSLGQLTSTDTQYFGPGTRLTVL.

The rearrangement links TRBV11-3 to TRBJ1-1; no reliable D call. The CDR3 loop spans 13 amino acids. Germline loops: CDR1 SGHNT, CDR2 YENEEA. The ends were cut back, 4 bases at V and 1 base at J, with 7 bases in the middle. In DNA form, the CDR3 reads TGTGCCAGCAGCTCTTCCCCGAACACTGAAGCTTTCTTT. Protein sequence: CASSSSPNTEAFF.

The sample holds one count of this clone. The chain recombines TRBV11-3 with TRBJ2-2; tentative D call: TRBD2 (6 bases). In germline, CDR1 is SGHNT, CDR2 YENEEA. CDR3 length: 15 amino acids. V lost 2 bases and J 8 bases, leaving 15 bases between the germline ends. The CDR3 DNA is TGTGCCAGCAGCTTAAGGGACTCTCAAAGTGGGGAGCTGTTTTTT. Translated, it gives CASSLRDSQSGELFF.

The CDR3 region has the DNA TGCAGCGCCAGGACAGGGGCGGTTATCACTGAAGCTTTCTTT. Protein product: CSARTGAVITEAFF. The gene calls are TRBV29-1 and TRBJ1-1; 9 bases map to TRBD1. The CDR3 has 14 amino acids. From germline, CDR1 is SQVTM and CDR2 ANQGSEA. V lost 7 bases and J lost 4; bases outside the gene matches: 10. Full variable domain (rest looked up from reference TRBV29-1 and TRBJ1-1): SAVISQKPSRDICQRGTSLTIQCQVDSQVTMMFWYRQQPGQSLTLIATANQGSEATYESGFVIDKFPISRPNLTFSTLTVSNMSPEDSSIYLCSARTGAVITEAFFGQGTRLTVV.

The chain has TRBV7-8 and TRBJ2-2; TRBD2 might be the D (6 bases). V was shortened by 2 bases and J by 7 bases, with 11 bases between the two germline ends. The CDR3 consists of 14 residues. Looked up from germline, CDR1 is SGHVS and CDR2 is FQNEAQ. CDR3 residues: CASSLSTRFGELFF. DNA of the CDR3: TGTGCCAGCAGCTTATCGACTAGATTCGGGGAGCTGTTTTTT.

This clone was picked up a small number of times. The J gene is TRBJ2-5, the V gene TRBV6-1; D unresolved. In germline, CDR1 is MNHNS, CDR2 SASEGT. The CDR3 has 12 residues. Trimming shortened V by 5 bases and J by 5 bases, and 9 bases separated the two germline ends. CDR3 nucleotides: TGTGCCAGCAGTAGAGAGTCGGAGACCCAGTACTTC. Its protein product is CASSRESETQYF.

The V call is TRBV5-1, the J call TRBJ2-5, with 8 bases matching TRBD2. The assigned J gene may be wrong: the sequence end matches TRBJ2-7 better. The CDR3 extends over 14 amino acids. Germline assignment: CDR1 SGHRS and CDR2 YFSETQ. The CDR3 sequence is CASRESAGGYEQYF. The DNA of the CDR3 is TGCGCCAGCAGGGAGTCGGCGGGAGGCTACGAGCAGTACTTC.

This clone came up a few times. The gene calls are TRBV6-5 and TRBJ1-5; a weak D match, TRBD1 (5 bases). In germline, CDR1 is MNHEY, CDR2 SVGAGI. The CDR3 has 12 residues. V lost 5 bases, J lost 4 bases, and 6 bases lay in between. For the CDR3, the DNA is TGTGCCAGCAGTCCAGGGAATCAGCCCCAGCATTTT. It encodes CASSPGNQPQHF.

This clone was counted only a few times. This chain uses TRBV19 with TRBJ1-2, with a weak D call TRBD1 (6 bases). V lost 3 bases, J lost 2 bases, and 19 bases lay in between. The germline CDR1 and CDR2 sequences are LNHDA and SQIVND (reference sequence). CDR3 length: 17 amino acids. CDR3 in amino acids: CASSIRAPTGKNYGYTF. For the CDR3, the DNA is TGTGCCAGTAGTATCAGGGCCCCCACAGGGAAAAACTATGGCTACACCTTC.

The chain uses TRBV5-6 and TRBJ2-3, with 8 bases matching TRBD2. The germline V gene has CDR1 SGHDT and CDR2 YYEEEE. Germline trimming cut 4 bases from V and 0 bases from J; bases unmatched to any gene: 10. The CDR3 has 17 amino acids. DNA for the CDR3: TGTGCCAGCAGCCCTACTCTAGCGGGCGCTAGCACAGATACGCAGTATTTT. As protein: CASSPTLAGASTDTQYF.

The genes are TRBV19 and TRBJ1-4; tentatively, D is TRBD1 (6 bases). The germline V gene has CDR1 LNHDA and CDR2 SQIVND (reference sequence). The CDR3 runs to 14 residues. Deletions cut 6 bases from V and 10 bases from J, with 18 bases between. The CDR3 bases are TGTGCCAGTAGCTCGGGGGGGCCCCAGGGAAAACTGTTTTTT. Translated, it gives CASSSGGPQGKLFF.